The clone carrying this T cell receptor beta chain was seen many times. TCRdb passed the RACE reads through MiXCR, listing each CDR3 protein once. Of roughly 360,000 distinct CDR3 sequences listed, approximately 4.4% are singletons. These data originate in a study of human T cells and chemical hapten exposure. Time point denoted: patch test 1, 2 weeks after DPC sensitization. Treatment described: therapeutic diphenylcyclopropenone sensitization with weekly scalp DPC. Per the germline V gene, CDR1 is DFQATT and CDR2 is SNEGSKA (reference sequence). The CDR3 loop spans 15 amino acids. V lost 3 bases to trimming and J lost 5 bases, with 16 bases between them.

This TCR was recovered from a woman aged 50 to 60 with alopecia areata. Some clones in this sample may be carry-over from other donors' samples. Material: whole blood, obtained in connection with sensitization to the hapten diphenylcyclopropenone (DPC). The J gene is TRBJ2-2, the V gene TRBV20-1, with D possibly being TRBD1 (6 bases). This CDR3 reads CSASRPGHLTGELFF. CDR3 in DNA: TGCAGTGCTAGTAGGCCGGGACACCTTACCGGGGAGCTGTTTTTT.